What follows are 11 T cell receptor beta chains derived from one specimen sequenced in a study of blood T cells in healthy people across ages. Sample-barcoded 5' priming and a J-beta primer mix drove a second PCR of 7 to 11 cycles. Using its own MiXCR run on the 5' RACE reads, TCRdb lists one record per CDR3 protein. The repertoire holds over 1,200,000 distinct CDR3 sequences, with approximately 59% as singletons. Sequencing was carried out using blood. The receptors stem from a man between 18 and 35 years old in good health.

The rearrangement joins TRBV6-1 to TRBJ1-2; TRBD1 matches 7 bases. Per the germline V gene, CDR1 is MNHNS and CDR2 is SASEGT. This CDR3 spans 17 amino acids. J lost 0 bases, V lost 5 bases, and 12 bases had no gene match. The CDR3 DNA follows: TGTGCCAGCAGTCCCTGGACAGGAGGCTTTGCTAACTATGGCTACACCTTC. Protein sequence: CASSPWTGGFANYGYTF.

The count of this clonotype is one. The rearrangement links TRBV29-1 to TRBJ1-5; D gene uncertain. The CDR3 extends over 12 amino acids. V was shortened by 6 bases and J by 0 bases, with 6 bases between the two germline ends. The germline CDR1 and CDR2 sequences are SQVTM and ANQGSEA. The CDR3 DNA reads TGCAGCGTCCCCCGTAGCAATCAGCCCCAGCATTTT. Translating gives CSVPRSNQPQHF.

The J gene is TRBJ2-7, the V gene TRBV12-3 or TRBV12-4, with a weak D call TRBD1 (6 bases). The ends were cut back, 8 bases at V and 3 bases at J, with 11 bases in the middle. The CDR3 runs to 12 residues. The CDR3 nucleotides read TGTGCCAGCGGAACAGGGATCTACGAGCAGTACTTC. Amino acid sequence: CASGTGIYEQYF.

V is TRBV7-9 and J is TRBJ2-5; unclear D gene. Germline V gives CDR1 SEHNR, CDR2 FQNEAQ (reference sequence). CDR3 size: 16 residues. The V end lost 6 bases, the J end lost 3 bases, and 20 bases lay between the germline ends. CDR3 amino acids: CASRSAPTRPEETQYF. Written as DNA, the CDR3 is TGTGCCAGCAGGTCAGCTCCGACGAGACCCGAAGAGACCCAGTACTTC. The variable domain in full, completed from reference TRBV7-9 and TRBJ2-5, reads DTGVSQNPRHKITKRGQNVTFRCDPISEHNRLYWYRQTLGQGPEFLTYFQNEAQLEKSRLLSDRFSAERPKGSFSTLEIQRTEQGDSAMYLCASRSAPTRPEETQYFGPGTRLLVL.

For the CDR3, the DNA is TGCGCCAGCAGCTTGGAACAGGGTTACTCCTACGAGCAGTACTTC. This translates into CASSLEQGYSYEQYF. The rearrangement joins TRBV5-1 to TRBJ2-7; D perhaps matches TRBD1 (6 bases). Trimming shortened V by 0 bases and J by 0 bases, and 10 bases separated the two germline ends. There are 15 residues in the CDR3. Germline V gene data show CDR1 as SGHRS and CDR2 as YFSETQ.

This clonotype was seen only once. The CDR3 DNA reads as TGTGCCAGCAGGGTCCAGGTGGATGCTCAGCCCCAGCATTTT. This gives the protein CASRVQVDAQPQHF. The chain couples TRBV2 to TRBJ1-5; no firm D call. CDR1 is SNHLY, CDR2 FYNNEI, per germline. The CDR3 runs 14 residues. Trimming removed 6 bases at V and 6 bases at J, with 15 bases between. Using reference TRBV2 and TRBJ1-5 for the parts outside the CDR3, the full variable domain is EPEVTQTPSHQVTQMGQEVILRCVPISNHLYFYWYRQILGQKVEFLVSFYNNEISEKSEIFDDQFSVERPDGSNFTLKIRSTKLEDSAMYFCASRVQVDAQPQHFGDGTRLSIL.

This clonotype turned up a few times. The V gene is TRBV7-2, the J gene TRBJ2-7, with D hard to call. The CDR3 totals 13 residues. V lost 6 bases to trimming and J lost 2 bases, with 11 bases between them. From germline, CDR1 is SGHTA and CDR2 FQGNSA. CDR3 bases: TGTGCCAGCAGGGTCCGAGGAGCCTACGAGCAGTACTTC. Translation: CASRVRGAYEQYF. Full variable domain (outside the CDR3, taken from reference TRBV7-2 and TRBJ2-7): GAGVSQSPSNKVTEKGKDVELRCDPISGHTALYWYRQSLGQGLEFLIYFQGNSAPDKSGLPSDRFSAERTGGSVSTLTIQRTQQEDSAVYLCASRVRGAYEQYFGPGTRLTVT.

J is TRBJ2-5 and V is TRBV11-2; 8 bases align to TRBD1. The assigned J gene may be wrong: the sequence end matches TRBJ2-7 better. The CDR3 length is 15 residues. CDR1 is SGHAT and CDR2 is FQNNGV in the germline V gene. This chain's CDR3 is CASSLNRGSPYEQYF. CDR3 bases: TGTGCCAGCAGCTTAAACAGGGGGTCACCCTACGAGCAGTACTTC.

On this clonotype: The conserved phenylalanine or tryptophan normally closing the CDR3 is absent here, so this likely arose from a read error. This chain joins TRBV7-9 and TRBJ2-1; 9 bases match TRBD1. Germline CDR1 is SEHNR and CDR2 is FQNEAQ (reference sequence). The V segment lost 1 base and the J segment 8 bases; nucleotides outside the gene matches: 6. This CDR3 has 15 amino acids. The CDR3 DNA is TGTGCCAGCAGCTTAGAAGGGACAGGGTTCCATGAGCAGTTCTCC. It is translated as CASSLEGTGFHEQFS.

Comments on this clonotype: An end of the junction does not agree with germline; a read error may underlie this. The chain has TRBV4-3 and TRBJ1-4; D is unresolved. Germline CDR1 is LGHNA and CDR2 is YSLEER. The length of the CDR3 is 16 residues. The CDR3, as DNA: TGCGCCGGCAGCCAAGATCTCTCGGTGGGGAATGAAAAACTGTTTTTT. Encoded protein: CAGSQDLSVGNEKLFF.

The chain is built from TRBV4-1 and TRBJ1-1; D perhaps matches TRBD1 (6 bases). V was trimmed by 4 bases and J by 1 base, leaving 16 bases between them. CDR3 length: 16 amino acids. The germline gives CDR1 MGHRA, CDR2 YSYEKL. The CDR3 sequence is CASSPLPGAKNTEAFF. The CDR3 region has the DNA TGCGCCAGCAGCCCATTGCCAGGGGCTAAGAACACTGAAGCTTTCTTT.